This T cell receptor beta chain was recorded in a study of T-cell memory formation after mild COVID-19. A single record per CDR3 protein comes from TCRdb applying MiXCR to the 5' RACE reads. The sample includes roughly 190,000 distinct CDR3 sequences, approximately 16% of them seen just once. At least ten counts were recorded for this clonotype. No antigen is known for it. V trimming: 5 bases; J trimming: 6 bases; junction bases outside the gene matches: 11. The CDR3 is made up of 16 amino acids. The germline gives CDR1 SGHVS, CDR2 FNYEAQ. General study results and limits: Whether second-wave clones peaking at day 37 were SARS-CoV-2 specific went unconfirmed. Some responding clones appeared in pre-infection memory, suggesting cross-reactive memory joined.

The chain joins TRBV7-6 to TRBJ2-3, with 10 bases fitting TRBD1. The sample was PBMCs or a T cell subset sorted from them (not recorded which). This clonotype was obtained from an adult woman who had mild COVID-19 (a few samples of this study predate the infection). Cell type and time point are not known. CDR3 in amino acids: CASSPRRTGGLDTQYF. The CDR3 DNA reads as TGTGCCAGCAGCCCCCGACGGACAGGGGGGTTGGATACGCAGTATTTT.